A single TCR beta chain is shown here with its context. Possible read error: a much larger clone is one base away. This sample was included in a study of T cells after yellow fever vaccination. CDR1 SEHNR and CDR2 FQNEAQ come from the germline V gene (reference sequence). V lost 2 bases and J lost 6; bases outside the gene matches: 1. This CDR3 spans 12 amino acids. TCRdb reprocessed the 5' RACE reads with MiXCR, giving one entry per CDR3 protein. The sample includes 30,000 or so distinct CDR3 sequences, approximately 6.5% seen only once; the top ten take just under 25%. Sequences were derived from PBMCs, either bulk or a sorted T-cell subset (CD4+, CD8+, memory, or dextramer-sorted; not recorded which), sampled on the day of the yellow fever booster vaccination. The gene calls are TRBV7-9 and TRBJ2-7, with 7 bases fitting TRBD2. This TCR derives from a man aged 25 to 40 who received the YFV17D yellow fever vaccine. The CDR3 bases are TGTGCCAGCAGCTTAACTAGCGTCGAGCAGTACTTC. Amino acids: CASSLTSVEQYF.